This T cell receptor beta chain derives from a study of blood T cells in healthy people across ages. Details on this clonotype: Its antigen is unidentified.

Study observations and caveats: Roughly linearly, TCR beta diversity per million T cells fell as age increased.

V lost 1 base and J lost 2, with 11 bases in between. This CDR3 contains 15 residues. Germline CDR1 SGDLS, CDR2 YYNGEE. Primers used in a second PCR of about 6 to 11 cycles were a sample-barcoded 5' primer and a J-beta primer mix. Using its own MiXCR run on the 5' RACE reads, TCRdb lists one record per CDR3 protein. Among a few hundred thousand distinct CDR3 sequences listed, 27% were seen once. Sequencing used blood. The receptor comes from a woman aged 70-85 years in good health. The J gene is TRBJ2-3, the V gene TRBV9, with D perhaps TRBD2 (5 bases). The CDR3, as DNA: TGTGCCAGCAGCGTACTCGGGGATCCCACAGATACGCAGTATTTT. Translating it yields CASSVLGDPTDTQYF. Filled out from reference TRBV9 and TRBJ2-3, the complete variable domain reads DSGVTQTPKHLITATGQRVTLRCSPRSGDLSVYWYQQSLDQGLQFLIQYYNGEERAKGNILERFSAQQFPDLHSELNLSSLELGDSALYFCASSVLGDPTDTQYFGPGTRLTVL.